A selection of T cell receptor beta chains follows, all from one sample in a study of blood T cell repertoires in COVID-19. TCRdb's copy holds only in-frame clones and misses some; the assay was immunoSEQ multiplex PCR. The profile shows around 78,000 clones, around 86% of them singletons. Sequencing input: peripheral blood. These receptors were taken from a man aged 45-65 years with active or convalescent COVID-19. The CDR3 runs from the conserved cysteine through the conserved F or W. D genes are given only for firm matches. Rows give clone size only sometimes, using once, few, many, or a class for an expanded clone.

TRBD1,TRBV30,once,TRBJ1-5,CAWSFPRDRGHQPQHF,TGTGCCTGGAGTTTTCCTAGGGACAGGGGGCATCAGCCCCAGCATTTT
TRBD1,TRBV29-1,once,TRBJ2-5,CSIGRAGTGGGGLDF,TGCAGCATCGGCCGAGCCGGGACAGGGGGCGGGGGTCTGGACTTC
TRBD1,TRBV7-2,few,TRBJ2-2,CASSFNTGGITGELFF,TGTGCCAGCAGCTTTAACACAGGGGGCATCACCGGGGAGCTGTTTTTT
-,TRBV5-1,-,TRBJ2-1,CASSSVQGWGLNEQFF,TGCGCCAGCAGCTCCGTACAGGGTTGGGGGCTCAATGAGCAGTTCTTC
-,TRBV2,-,TRBJ1-1,CASSETTANTEAFF,TGTGCCAGCAGTGAAACCACAGCGAACACTGAAGCTTTCTTT
-,TRBV5-1,once,TRBJ2-3,CASADHSPHTDTQYF,TGCGCCAGCGCGGATCATTCGCCTCACACAGATACGCAGTATTTT
TRBD1,TRBV4-2,-,TRBJ2-7,CASSQVVQGKEQYF,TGTGCCAGCAGCCAAGTCGTACAGGGGAAAGAGCAGTACTTC
-,TRBV9,-,TRBJ2-2,CASSVVADGELFF,TGTGCCAGCAGCGTAGTGGCAGACGGGGAGCTGTTTTTT
-,TRBV11-2,-,TRBJ2-3,CASSWQGGSTDTQYF,TGTGCCAGCAGCTGGCAGGGGGGAAGCACAGATACGCAGTATTTT
TRBD2,TRBV24-1,-,TRBJ2-3,CATSETSGGVGTDTQYF,TGTGCCACCAGTGAAACTAGCGGGGGGGTAGGCACAGATACGCAGTATTTT
TRBD2,TRBV30,-,TRBJ2-7,CACKLGGTSGSSEQYF,TGTGCCTGCAAACTGGGGGGGACTAGCGGGAGTTCTGAGCAGTACTTC
-,TRBV25-1,-,TRBJ1-3,CASSAHTSGNTIYF,TGTGCCAGCAGTGCCCACACCTCTGGAAACACCATATATTTT
TRBD1,TRBV14,-,TRBJ1-4,CASSQIQGLNEKLFF,TGTGCCAGCAGCCAAATACAGGGGTTGAATGAAAAACTGTTTTTT
TRBD1,TRBV23-1,once,TRBJ2-1,CASSRDRNNEQFF,TGCGCCAGCAGCCGGGACAGGAACAATGAGCAGTTCTTC
TRBD1,TRBV10-1,-,TRBJ1-1,CASSGSDRGANTEAFF,TGCGCCAGCAGTGGGTCGGACAGGGGGGCTAACACTGAAGCTTTCTTT
TRBD2,TRBV15,-,TRBJ2-2,CATSRGILAGRGTGELFF,TGTGCCACCAGCAGAGGAATATTAGCGGGAAGGGGCACCGGGGAGCTGTTTTTT
-,TRBV10-1,-,TRBJ1-1,CASSEEWGAVAFF,TGCGCCAGCAGTGAGGAATGGGGAGCAGTAGCTTTCTTT
-,TRBV15,-,TRBJ1-2,CATSRDGGYTF,TGTGCCACCAGCAGAGACGGTGGCTACACCTTC
-,TRBV11-2,-,TRBJ2-1,CASSLVGARNEQFF,TGTGCCAGCAGCTTAGTTGGGGCTCGTAATGAGCAGTTCTTC
TRBD2,TRBV2,few,TRBJ2-1,CASRGTSASSYNEQFF,TGTGCCAGCAGAGGGACTAGCGCCAGCTCCTACAATGAGCAGTTCTTC
TRBD1,TRBV19,-,TRBJ1-1,CASSIGRQGPGVFF,TGTGCCAGTAGTATAGGGAGACAGGGGCCGGGAGTTTTCTTT
-,TRBV6-5,-,TRBJ2-7,CASSLETVPYEQYF,TGTGCCAGCAGCCTAGAGACAGTTCCTTACGAGCAGTACTTC
-,TRBV5-1,-,TRBJ2-7,CASSLEPREISYEQYF,TGCGCCAGCAGCTTGGAACCCCGGGAGATCTCCTACGAGCAGTACTTC
-,TRBV30,-,TRBJ1-2,CACRREGHGYTF,TGTGCCTGTAGGAGGGAAGGGCATGGCTACACCTTC
TRBD1,TRBV5-4,-,TRBJ2-3,CASSLPRGPDTQYF,TGTGCCAGCAGCTTGCCCAGGGGGCCAGATACGCAGTATTTT
TRBD2,TRBV10-3,-,TRBJ2-1,CAISGGLAGDEQFF,TGTGCCATCAGTGGGGGACTAGCGGGAGATGAGCAGTTCTTC
-,TRBV4-1,-,TRBJ2-5,CASSQLYREETQYF,TGCGCCAGCAGCCAATTGTACAGAGAAGAGACCCAGTACTTC
TRBD2,TRBV24-1,-,TRBJ2-2,CATSHSGLADTGELFF,TGTGCCACCAGCCATTCGGGACTAGCGGACACCGGGGAGCTGTTTTTT
-,TRBV6-5,-,TRBJ1-2,CASSYSRGHNYGYTF,TGTGCCAGCAGTTACTCCAGGGGACATAACTATGGCTACACCTTC
-,TRBV6-5,few,TRBJ1-5,CASSRQPQHF,TGTGCCAGCAGTCGGCAGCCCCAGCATTTT
-,TRBV4-3,-,TRBJ2-3,CASSQVTGFKDTQYF,TGCGCCAGCAGCCAAGTGACAGGATTTAAAGATACGCAGTATTTT
-,TRBV24-1,-,TRBJ2-7,CATDSHRSGSYEQYF,TGTGCCACCGACTCCCACCGGTCGGGCTCCTACGAGCAGTACTTC
-,TRBV11-2,once,TRBJ2-4,CASSPTRAKNIQYF,TGTGCCAGCAGCCCTACTCGGGCCAAAAACATTCAGTACTTC
-,TRBV2,-,TRBJ1-5,CASYRSPADKSQHF,TGTGCCAGCTACCGGTCGCCGGCGGATAAATCCCAGCATTTT
-,TRBV18,-,TRBJ1-1,CASSPDSEAFF,TGTGCCAGCTCACCGGACTCCGAAGCTTTCTTT
TRBD2,TRBV6-2/TRBV6-3,once,TRBJ2-5,CASSLRTSAYPETQYF,TGTGCCAGCAGTCTACGGACTAGCGCCTACCCGGAGACCCAGTACTTC
TRBD1,TRBV7-8,once,TRBJ2-4,CASSAWTGTSKNIQYF,TGTGCCAGCAGCGCGTGGACAGGGACTTCCAAAAACATTCAGTACTTC
-,TRBV4-1,-,TRBJ1-6,CASSRPLDRNNSPLHF,TGCGCCAGCAGCCGGCCCCTAGACAGGAATAATTCACCCCTCCACTTT
-,TRBV19,-,TRBJ2-1,CASSPRWAGSIDNEQFF,TGTGCCAGTAGTCCCCGGTGGGCGGGATCTATAGACAATGAGCAGTTCTTC
-,TRBV5-1,-,TRBJ2-1,CASSPRATSYNEQFF,TGCGCCAGCAGCCCGAGGGCAACTTCCTACAATGAGCAGTTCTTC
-,TRBV18,-,TRBJ1-1,CASSKTGPNTEAFF,TGTGCCAGCTCAAAGACAGGACCGAACACTGAAGCTTTCTTT
TRBD1,TRBV27,-,TRBJ2-6,CASRRTGKALGANVLTF,TGTGCCAGCAGACGGACAGGGAAGGCTCTTGGGGCCAACGTCCTGACTTTC
TRBD1,TRBV6-2/TRBV6-3,-,TRBJ2-2,CASSNTSGTGGLNTGELFF,TGTGCCAGCAGTAATACCTCAGGGACAGGGGGCCTGAACACCGGGGAGCTGTTTTTT
TRBD2,TRBV7-2,-,TRBJ2-3,CASSLVGRGGTDTQYF,TGTGCCAGCAGCTTAGTAGGTCGGGGGGGCACAGATACGCAGTATTTT
-,TRBV19,-,TRBJ2-7,CASSPGTEQYF,TGTGCCAGTAGTCCCGGGACAGAGCAGTACTTC
-,TRBV29-1,-,TRBJ1-2,CSVVAGGGIHGYTF,TGCAGCGTTGTCGCGGGGGGGGGAATCCATGGCTACACCTTC
-,TRBV6-5,-,TRBJ1-5,CASAQNSNQPQHF,TGTGCCAGCGCCCAGAATAGCAATCAGCCCCAGCATTTT
TRBD1,TRBV9,-,TRBJ1-3,CASSGTGSNTIYF,TGTGCCAGCAGCGGGACAGGGTCGAACACCATATATTTT
-,TRBV15,-,TRBJ2-2,CATSRDRQPTGELFF,TGTGCCACCAGCAGAGATCGACAGCCCACCGGGGAGCTGTTTTTT
-,TRBV11-3,-,TRBJ2-1,CASSLRSSYNEQFF,TGTGCCAGCAGCCTGAGGAGCTCCTACAATGAGCAGTTCTTC
-,TRBV28,-,TRBJ2-3,CASSPLGSIRGTDTQYF,TGTGCCAGCAGTCCCCTAGGGAGTATTCGGGGCACAGATACGCAGTATTTT